Presented here are 30 T cell receptor beta chains from one specimen sequenced in a study of CD8+CD57+ T cells in acquired aplastic anemia. TCR beta VDJ and CDR3 profiling used genomic DNA as template. MiXCR, run by TCRdb on the reads, gives a single entry per CDR3 protein. The sample has hundreds of thousands of distinct CDR3 sequences, around 68% seen once. Sequencing used sorted CD4+, CD8+, or CD8+CD57+ T cells (not recorded which) from PBMCs. All receptors derive from a human donor in good health, serving as a control.

This clonotype came up many times. CDR3 sequence: CASSLDRNEKLFF. The DNA for the CDR3 is TGTGCCAGCAGCTTAGACAGAAATGAAAAACTGTTTTTT. The chain links TRBV7-2 to TRBJ1-4; no reliable D call. There are 13 residues in the CDR3. The V end was cut by 1 base, the J end by 5 bases, with 5 bases between. Germline CDR1 is SGHTA and CDR2 is FQGNSA. The variable domain in full, completed from reference TRBV7-2 and TRBJ1-4, reads GAGVSQSPSNKVTEKGKDVELRCDPISGHTALYWYRQSLGQGLEFLIYFQGNSAPDKSGLPSDRFSAERTGGSVSTLTIQRTQQEDSAVYLCASSLDRNEKLFFGSGTQLSVL.

In this sample, this clonotype turned up once. An end of the junction differs from the germline gene, which may be a read error. The chain is built from TRBV7-9 and TRBJ2-3; D call uncertain. This CDR3 comprises 17 residues. The V gene's germline CDR1 is SEHNR and CDR2 FQNEAQ (reference sequence). As DNA, the CDR3 is TGTGCCAGCAGCGTAGCCACGCGCGGCACAGATATAGAGACGCAGTATTTT. It encodes CASSVATRGTDIETQYF.

The chain joins TRBV9 to TRBJ1-5; TRBD1 agrees at 8 bases. Germline lookup yields CDR1 SGDLS and CDR2 YYNGEE. This CDR3 has 17 residues. The trim removed 0 bases at V and 8 bases at J, leaving 13 bases unmatched. The CDR3 reads CASSVEAQGASTEPQHF. The CDR3 DNA is TGTGCCAGCAGCGTAGAGGCCCAGGGGGCGAGCACTGAGCCCCAGCATTTT.

The chain couples TRBV9 to TRBJ1-6, with D maybe TRBD1 (5 bases). Trimming pared 3 bases from V and 6 bases from J, leaving 13 bases between. There are 15 residues in the CDR3. From germline, CDR1 is SGDLS and CDR2 YYNGEE. In DNA, the CDR3 is TGTGCCAGCAGCGCCACCGGGACGGTTAATTCACCCCTCCACTTT. It encodes CASSATGTVNSPLHF.

The J gene is TRBJ1-1, the V gene TRBV15; TRBD1 is a possible D gene (6 bases). Germline V gene data show CDR1 as LNHNV and CDR2 as YYDKDF (reference sequence). V dropped 0 bases and J dropped 6 bases, with 11 bases sitting between them. There are 14 residues in the CDR3. The CDR3 nucleotides are TGTGCCACCAGCAGAGATCTTGGGGGGCCTGAAGCTTTCTTT. Encoded protein: CATSRDLGGPEAFF. Full variable domain (remainder filled in from reference TRBV15 and TRBJ1-1): DAMVIQNPRYQVTQFGKPVTLSCSQTLNHNVMYWYQQKSSQAPKLLFHYYDKDFNNEADTPDNFQSRRPNTSFCFLDIRSPGLGDTAMYLCATSRDLGGPEAFFGQGTRLTVV.

About this clonotype itself: Sequence at one end of the junction differs from germline and may be a read error. The gene calls are TRBV20-1 and TRBJ2-1; TRBD2 matches at 7 bases. The length of the CDR3 is 11 residues. From germline, CDR1 is DFQATT and CDR2 SNEGSKA (reference sequence). CDR3 in amino acids: CSARDGGDYVF. The CDR3 DNA follows: TGCAGTGCTCGAGATGGAGGGGACTATGTCTTC.

As concerns this clonotype: A much larger clonotype is one base distant, so this may be a read error. J is TRBJ2-2 and V is TRBV2; a weak D match, TRBD1 (6 bases). The CDR3 consists of 17 residues. Germline V CDR1 and CDR2: SNHLY, FYNNEI. Written as DNA, the CDR3 is TGTGCCACCAGTCCCGAAACAGGGCAAAGAGACACCGGGGAGCTGTTTTTT. Translating gives CATSPETGQRDTGELFF.

The sample holds a few counts of this clonotype. This sequence joins TRBV20-1 and TRBJ1-1; D may be TRBD1 (5 bases). Germline V gene lookup returns CDR1 DFQATT and CDR2 SNEGSKA (reference sequence). This CDR3 has 14 amino acids. V dropped 4 bases and J dropped 3 bases, with 15 bases sitting between them. CDR3 amino acids: CSAKRGERDTEAFF. CDR3 DNA sequence: TGCAGTGCTAAAAGAGGGGAGAGGGACACTGAAGCTTTCTTT.

The chain links TRBV20-1 to TRBJ2-1; 10 nucleotides align to TRBD2. Losses at the gene ends were 3 bases for V and 4 bases for J; bases not matched to a gene: 15. This CDR3 is built from 18 residues. Germline V CDR1 and CDR2: DFQATT, SNEGSKA (reference sequence). CDR3 sequence (DNA): TGCAGTGCTAGGGGGTCCGGGCTAGCGGGGGCTGTGTACAATGAGCAGTTCTTC. Its protein product is CSARGSGLAGAVYNEQFF.

The gene calls are TRBV20-1 and TRBJ2-1; 8 nucleotides agree with TRBD1. CDR3 size: 14 residues. The germline V gene encodes CDR1 DFQATT and CDR2 SNEGSKA (reference sequence). J lost 7 bases, V lost 3 bases, and 8 bases had no gene match. The CDR3: CSASAGGRGNEQFF. The CDR3 DNA is TGCAGTGCTAGCGCAGGGGGCCGCGGTAATGAGCAGTTCTTC.

Concerning this clonotype: A junction end diverges from the germline sequence, so it may reflect a read error. This chain connects TRBV9 to TRBJ2-7; 8 bases fit TRBD2. Germline CDR1 is SGDLS and CDR2 is YYNGEE. The CDR3 is made up of 13 amino acids. CDR3 in amino acids: CASSAPFSGDTQF. CDR3 DNA: TGTGCCAGCAGCGCACCCTTTAGCGGGGACACCCAATTC.

About this clonotype itself: A read error may produce the germline difference seen at one junction end. This sequence joins TRBV2 and TRBJ2-4, with 10 bases lining up with TRBD1. CDR3 size: 15 residues. Germline V gives CDR1 SNHLY, CDR2 FYNNEI. The CDR3 spells CATSEGTGAVGIQYF. The CDR3 nucleotides read TGTGCCACCAGTGAGGGGACAGGGGCGGTAGGCATTCAGTACTTC.

This clonotype came up many times. The V call is TRBV6-6, the J call TRBJ1-2; the D gene is possibly TRBD1 (5 bases). The CDR3 is 12 amino acids. Trimming shortened V by 5 bases and J by 7 bases, and 11 bases separated the two germline ends. Germline V CDR1 and CDR2: MNHNY, SVGAGI (reference sequence). CDR3 in amino acids: CASSPRGGGYTF. The CDR3 region has the DNA TGTGCCAGCAGTCCCCGTGGGGGTGGCTACACCTTC.

On this clonotype: No DNA is shown, since the ends of the CDR3 on it are uncertain; the CDR3 is the one TCRdb lists. The chain carries TRBV2 and TRBJ1-2; the D call in the table, TRBD1, was not verified against the DNA. Germline CDR1 SNHLY, CDR2 FYNNEI. The CDR3 is made up of 17 amino acids, end residues included. The CDR3 here is CASSQAHRDNAFFGQGF.

This clonotype appeared once. Relative to the germline gene, one junction end is altered; a read error may explain this. The chain employs TRBV2 and TRBJ1-4; 7 nucleotides align to TRBD1. The CDR3 covers 14 residues. Germline CDR1 reads SNHLY; CDR2 reads FYNNEI. The CDR3 loop is CASNQRDSNEKLFF. Written as DNA, the CDR3 is TGTGCCAGCAATCAGCGGGACAGTAACGAAAAACTGTTCTTT.

At least ten counts were recorded for this clonotype. This chain connects TRBV7-6 to TRBJ1-3; the D gene is possibly TRBD1 (5 bases). V was pared by 5 bases and J by 7 bases, with 24 bases between. This CDR3 has 17 residues. CDR1 and CDR2 from the germline V gene are SGHVS and FNYEAQ. In DNA, the CDR3 is TGTGCCAGCAGCGCCCGGGGCTCAGGGAACTACCCGAACACCATATATTTT. Amino acid sequence: CASSARGSGNYPNTIYF.

The rearrangement uses TRBV20-1 and TRBJ2-1, with 14 bases that match TRBD2. This CDR3 contains 18 residues. After removal of 2 bases from V and 5 bases from J, the junction contained 11 bases not matched to a gene. Germline values: CDR1 DFQATT, CDR2 SNEGSKA (reference sequence). CDR3 protein: CSARTSGTSGGGDNEQFF. The DNA of the CDR3 is TGCAGTGCTAGAACCTCCGGGACTAGCGGGGGTGGAGACAATGAGCAGTTCTTC.

This clonotype has just a few counts. The chain employs TRBV25-1 and TRBJ2-3; D is perhaps TRBD1 (5 bases). Trimming stripped 2 bases from V and 7 bases from J, with 16 bases between. Germline CDR1 MGHDK, CDR2 SYGVNS. The CDR3 totals 15 residues. In DNA, the CDR3 is TGTGCCAGCAGTGAACAGGGCCTACGGGCGAATACGCAGTATTTT. Encoded protein: CASSEQGLRANTQYF.

V gene TRBV7-2 combines with J gene TRBJ2-5, with D possibly being TRBD1 (6 bases). V was clipped by 5 bases and J by 13 bases, with 23 bases between them. CDR1 is SGHTA and CDR2 is FQGNSA in the germline V gene. This CDR3 comprises 14 residues. The chain's CDR3 is CASSLGRGPKNPYF. The DNA of the CDR3 is TGTGCCAGCAGCCTAGGCAGGGGACCCAAGAACCCGTACTTC.

This clonotype was recorded many times. The J gene is TRBJ1-1, the V gene TRBV11-1; D is possibly TRBD1 (5 bases). Germline V lookup: CDR1 SGHAT, CDR2 FQDESV (reference sequence). The V and J ends lost 3 bases and 1 base respectively, with 9 bases between them. There are 14 residues in the CDR3. The CDR3 is CASSFLGGNTEAFF. CDR3 bases: TGTGCCAGCAGCTTCCTCGGGGGGAACACTGAAGCTTTCTTT. The full variable domain, completed using reference TRBV11-1 and TRBJ1-1, is EAEVAQSPRYKITEKSQAVAFWCDPISGHATLYWYRQILGQGPELLVQFQDESVVDDSQLPKDRFSAERLKGVDSTLKIQPAELGDSAMYLCASSFLGGNTEAFFGQGTRLTVV.

This rearrangement joins TRBV9 to TRBJ1-1, with D possibly TRBD1 on 5 matching bases. Looked up from germline, CDR1 is SGDLS and CDR2 is YYNGEE. The CDR3 loop spans 11 amino acids. The ends were cut back, 7 bases at V and 11 bases at J, with 15 bases in the middle. Here the CDR3 DNA reads TGTGCCAGCGCCGGGGGGACGGAGGCTTTCTTT. Its protein is CASAGGTEAFF.

This clonotype was seen only once. V is TRBV9 and J is TRBJ2-3; D is possibly TRBD1 (6 bases). Trimming took 3 bases from V and 4 from J, leaving 15 bases between them. The CDR3 is made up of 15 amino acids. Germline CDR1 SGDLS, CDR2 YYNGEE. The CDR3 DNA reads TGTGCCAGCAGCGGGCGACAGGTTCTGGCAGATACGCAGTATTTT. Translation: CASSGRQVLADTQYF. Full variable domain (remainder filled in from reference TRBV9 and TRBJ2-3): DSGVTQTPKHLITATGQRVTLRCSPRSGDLSVYWYQQSLDQGLQFLIQYYNGEERAKGNILERFSAQQFPDLHSELNLSSLELGDSALYFCASSGRQVLADTQYFGPGTRLTVL.

V usage is TRBV20-1 and J usage is TRBJ2-1, with 7 positions matching TRBD1. The CDR3 spans 13 residues. In germline, CDR1 is DFQATT, CDR2 SNEGSKA (reference sequence). Germline trimming cut 5 bases from V and 8 bases from J; bases unmatched to any gene: 9. This CDR3 reads CSALTGKTDEQFF. CDR3 coding DNA: TGCAGTGCTTTGACAGGGAAGACCGATGAGCAGTTCTTC.

This clonotype was observed a single time. Germline and junction disagree at one end, which may indicate a read error. The chain employs TRBV10-2 and TRBJ1-2; D is undetermined. The length of the CDR3 is 13 residues. Per germline, CDR1 WSHSY and CDR2 SAAADI. CDR3 DNA: TGCGCCAGCAGTGAGAACGACAACTATGGCCACACCTTC. This translates into CASSENDNYGHTF.

This chain joins TRBV5-5 and TRBJ1-1; 8 positions match TRBD1. CDR1 and CDR2 (germline): SGHKS, YYEKEE (reference sequence). After removal of 5 bases from V and 2 bases from J, the junction contained 14 bases not matched to a gene. This CDR3 is 17 amino acids long. The CDR3 here is CASSQGGGQEGNTEAFF. CDR3 nucleotides: TGTGCCAGCAGTCAAGGTGGGGGACAGGAGGGAAACACTGAAGCTTTCTTT.

CDR3 sequence: CSAPSKNTQAQHF. In nucleotides, the CDR3 is TGCAGTGCCCCCAGCAAGAACACTCAAGCCCAGCATTTT. The V gene is TRBV20-1, the J gene TRBJ1-5; no definite D call. CDR3 length equals 13 residues. The V end lost 6 bases, the J end lost 11 bases, and 20 bases lay between the germline ends. Germline V gene data show CDR1 as DFQATT and CDR2 as SNEGSKA (reference sequence).

Details on this clonotype: As the CDR3 is not closed by the conserved phenylalanine or tryptophan, this likely results from a read error. Because the CDR3's place on the DNA is in doubt, the DNA is left out and the CDR3 is given as listed by TCRdb. The chain couples TRBV7-2 to TRBJ2-5; TRBD1 is the table's D call and was not checked against the DNA. Germline V gene data show CDR1 as SGHTA and CDR2 as FQGNSA. A total of 13 residues make up the CDR3, ends included. The chain's CDR3 is CASSLGGDRGNSL.

The chain recombines TRBV7-2 with TRBJ2-5, with TRBD1 matching over 8 bases. This CDR3 is built from 14 residues. V lost 5 bases, J lost 4 bases, and 6 bases stayed unmatched. In germline, CDR1 is SGHTA, CDR2 FQGNSA. This CDR3 reads CASSGRQGLETQYF. DNA for the CDR3: TGTGCCAGCAGCGGGAGACAGGGGTTAGAGACCCAGTACTTC. The variable domain in full, completed from reference TRBV7-2 and TRBJ2-5, reads GAGVSQSPSNKVTEKGKDVELRCDPISGHTALYWYRQSLGQGLEFLIYFQGNSAPDKSGLPSDRFSAERTGGSVSTLTIQRTQQEDSAVYLCASSGRQGLETQYFGPGTRLLVL.

About this clonotype itself: It is unclear where the CDR3 begins or ends on the DNA, so no DNA is shown, and the CDR3 is as TCRdb lists it. The J gene is TRBJ2-7, the V gene TRBV7-9. Both ends counted, the CDR3 spans 14 residues. Germline V lookup: CDR1 SEHNR, CDR2 FQNEAQ (reference sequence). The CDR3 loop is CASSTSGETQYFGF.

This clonotype was seen a few times. V usage is TRBV12-3 or TRBV12-4 and J usage is TRBJ1-2, with D tentatively TRBD1 (5 bases). Trimming stripped 1 base from V and 8 bases from J, with 14 bases between. The CDR3 totals 14 residues. The CDR3 bases are TGTGCCAGCAGTTTAGACGAAAGGGGTCAGGGCTACACCTTC. It translates to CASSLDERGQGYTF.